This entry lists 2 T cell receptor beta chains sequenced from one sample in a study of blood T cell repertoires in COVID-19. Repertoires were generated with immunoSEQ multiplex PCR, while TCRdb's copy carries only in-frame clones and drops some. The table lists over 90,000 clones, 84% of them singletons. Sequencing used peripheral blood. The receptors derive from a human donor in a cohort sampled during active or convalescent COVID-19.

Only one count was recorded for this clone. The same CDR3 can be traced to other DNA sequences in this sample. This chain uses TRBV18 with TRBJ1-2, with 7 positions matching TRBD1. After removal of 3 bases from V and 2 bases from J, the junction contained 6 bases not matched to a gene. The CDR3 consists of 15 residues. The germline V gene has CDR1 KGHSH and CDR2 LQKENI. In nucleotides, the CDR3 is TGTGCCAGCTCACCGAGGACAGGCACAAACTATGGCTACACCTTC. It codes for CASSPRTGTNYGYTF.

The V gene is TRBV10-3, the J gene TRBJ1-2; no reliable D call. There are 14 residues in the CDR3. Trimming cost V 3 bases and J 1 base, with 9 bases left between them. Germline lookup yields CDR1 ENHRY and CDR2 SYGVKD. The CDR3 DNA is TGTGCCATCAGTGAAAATGAGGATAACTATGGCTACACCTTC. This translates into CAISENEDNYGYTF.